This TCR beta chain is from a study of T cells in Graves' hyperthyroidism and ophthalmopathy. Per germline, CDR1 SEHNR and CDR2 FQNEAQ (reference sequence). V was trimmed by 5 bases and J by 0 bases, leaving 13 bases between them. The CDR3 sequence is 16 residues long. From RNA transcripts, TCR beta CDR3 regions were amplified. First-round RT-PCR targeting the TCR CDR3 was performed with the HTBI primer set. Using its own MiXCR run on the multiplex PCR reads, TCRdb lists one record per CDR3 protein. Counted here are roughly 550,000 distinct CDR3 sequences, about 16% occurring once; the ten biggest clones make up about 29%. Only a few counts were recorded for this clonotype.

The chain uses TRBV7-9 and TRBJ1-4; no clear D gene. This sequence originates from a woman in her 30s with Graves' ophthalmopathy. The specimen sequenced was blood. The CDR3 DNA reads as TGTGCCAGCAGCGGTCATCACCGGACAACTAATGAAAAACTGTTTTTT. It encodes CASSGHHRTTNEKLFF.